A selection of T cell receptor beta chains follows, all from one sample in a study of blood T cell repertoires in COVID-19. The table came from immunoSEQ multiplex PCR; TCRdb's copy has only in-frame clones and leaves some out. The data contain fewer than 90,000 clones, 86% of them seen just once; the ten biggest clones take up more than 8%. Sequenced input: peripheral blood. The receptors derive from a man aged 25-45 years with acute or convalescent COVID-19. Each CDR3 is given with its conserved first and last residue. The D gene is left open where the match is weak. Only part of the rows carry a size: once, few, many, or a class if the clone is expanded.

>TRBJ1-4|NA|NA|14|TRBV7-9
CASSPGGYNEKLFF
TGTGCCAGCAGCCCGGGGGGGTATAATGAAAAACTGTTTTTT
>TRBJ2-3|NA|TRBD1|16|TRBV5-4
CASSLAGGASTDTQYF
TGTGCCAGCAGCCTCGCAGGGGGCGCTTCCACAGATACGCAGTATTTT
>TRBJ2-7|NA|TRBD1|12|TRBV7-9
CASSRTSTGGYF
TGTGCCAGCAGCCGGACTTCGACAGGGGGGTACTTC
>TRBJ2-7|NA|TRBD1|13|TRBV7-9
CASSLVGGSEQYF
TGTGCCAGCAGCTTAGTAGGGGGCTCCGAGCAGTACTTC
>TRBJ1-3|NA|NA|16|TRBV7-2
CASSLDRTVSGNTIYF
TGTGCCAGCAGCTTAGATCGGACAGTCTCTGGAAACACCATATATTTT
>TRBJ1-4|NA|NA|15|TRBV27
CASSLVGAGNEKLFF
TGTGCCAGCAGTTTGGTGGGGGCAGGTAATGAAAAACTGTTTTTT
>TRBJ2-2|few|NA|15|TRBV11-2
CASSLLPGNTGELFF
TGTGCCAGCAGCTTACTTCCGGGAAACACCGGGGAGCTGTTTTTT
>TRBJ1-1|NA|NA|12|TRBV7-2
CASSFGTVEAFF
TGTGCCAGCAGCTTCGGAACAGTTGAAGCTTTCTTT
>TRBJ1-1|NA|NA|15|TRBV7-9
CASSPGEGRGTEAFF
TGTGCCAGCAGCCCTGGGGAGGGACGGGGGACTGAAGCTTTCTTT
>TRBJ1-1|NA|NA|16|TRBV28
CASSLSTGGRSTEAFF
TGTGCCAGCAGTTTATCGACAGGAGGTAGGAGCACTGAAGCTTTCTTT
>TRBJ2-2|NA|TRBD2|14|TRBV27
CASTIAGNTGELFF
TGTGCCAGCACCATAGCGGGGAACACCGGGGAGCTGTTTTTT
>TRBJ2-5|NA|NA|13|TRBV7-3
CASSLNGKETQYF
TGTGCCAGCAGCTTAAACGGGAAAGAGACCCAGTACTTC
>TRBJ2-5|NA|NA|13|TRBV7-6
CASSPRGGETQYF
TGTGCCAGCAGCCCACGAGGGGGAGAGACCCAGTACTTC
>TRBJ1-5|once|NA|13|TRBV28
CASSLTEIQPQHF
TGTGCCAGCAGTTTAACAGAAATTCAGCCCCAGCATTTT
>TRBJ1-6|NA|NA|13|TRBV5-6
CASSLGPYSPLHF
TGTGCCAGCAGCTTGGGTCCTTATTCACCCCTCCACTTT
>TRBJ2-1|NA|NA|15|TRBV28
CASSFPDFEDNEQFF
TGTGCCAGCAGTTTCCCTGACTTCGAGGACAATGAGCAGTTCTTC
>TRBJ1-1|NA|TRBD1|12|TRBV3-1/TRBV3-2
CASSQRDREAFF
TGTGCCAGCAGCCAGAGGGACAGAGAAGCTTTCTTT
>TRBJ2-1|once|TRBD2|16|TRBV5-1
CASSLYRTSSYNEQFF
TGCGCCAGCAGCTTGTATAGGACTAGCTCCTACAATGAGCAGTTCTTC
>TRBJ2-6|once|TRBD2|20|TRBV9
CASSVDPSGTTSSGANVLTF
TGTGCCAGCAGCGTAGATCCTTCCGGGACTACCAGCTCTGGGGCCAACGTCCTGACTTTC
>TRBJ2-5|NA|NA|14|TRBV25-1
CASSELGGQETQYF
TGTGCCAGCAGTGAATTGGGGGGCCAAGAGACCCAGTACTTC
>TRBJ1-2|NA|TRBD1|15|TRBV5-1
CASSLVGGKQGGYTF
TGCGCCAGCAGCTTGGTAGGGGGCAAGCAGGGAGGCTACACCTTC
>TRBJ2-2|NA|NA|14|TRBV19
CASEVGEGTGELFF
TGTGCCAGTGAGGTGGGAGAGGGAACCGGGGAGCTGTTTTTT
>TRBJ1-1|NA|TRBD1|17|TRBV14
CASSPRGRKGASTEAFF
TGTGCCAGCAGCCCCAGGGGGAGAAAGGGGGCGTCCACTGAAGCTTTCTTT
>TRBJ1-1|NA|NA|15|TRBV5-1
CASSRTGTENTEAFF
TGCGCCAGCAGCAGAACGGGTACGGAGAACACTGAAGCTTTCTTT
>TRBJ2-7|NA|TRBD2|15|TRBV19
CASSFSGTSGYEQYF
TGTGCCAGTAGTTTCTCCGGGACTAGCGGCTACGAGCAGTACTTC
>TRBJ2-3|NA|NA|18|TRBV6-1
CASSEEEGVQGITDTQYF
TGTGCCAGCAGTGAAGAAGAGGGGGTCCAGGGGATAACAGATACGCAGTATTTT
>TRBJ2-7|NA|NA|13|TRBV9
CASSVTSSYEQYF
TGTGCCAGCAGCGTAACTAGCTCTTACGAGCAGTACTTC
>TRBJ2-5|NA|TRBD2|16|TRBV4-3
CASSPGVAGGGETQYF
TGCGCCAGCAGCCCCGGGGTAGCGGGAGGTGGTGAGACCCAGTACTTC
>TRBJ1-1|NA|TRBD1|18|TRBV29-1
CSVGFFGTGGPLNTEAFF
TGCAGCGTTGGTTTCTTCGGAACAGGGGGGCCCTTGAACACTGAAGCTTTCTTT
>TRBJ2-5|NA|TRBD1|13|TRBV7-9
CASSPRQGETQYF
TGTGCCAGCAGCCCTAGACAGGGAGAGACCCAGTACTTC
>TRBJ2-1|NA|NA|15|TRBV5-1
CASSLELSGYNEQFF
TGCGCCAGCAGCTTGGAGCTCAGCGGCTACAATGAGCAGTTCTTC
>TRBJ1-2|NA|NA|13|TRBV28
CASSTLANYGYTF
TGTGCCAGCAGCACCCTAGCTAACTATGGCTACACCTTC
>TRBJ2-7|NA|NA|17|TRBV21-1
CASSKVDSGSDMGEQYF
TGTGCCAGCAGCAAAGTAGATAGCGGGAGTGATATGGGCGAGCAGTACTTC
>TRBJ2-2|NA|TRBD1|14|TRBV4-2
CASSRTQGAGELFF
TGTGCCAGCAGCCGGACGCAGGGGGCCGGGGAGCTGTTTTTT
>TRBJ1-5|NA|TRBD1|18|TRBV28
CASRLGTGQTGRSQPQHF
TGTGCCAGCAGGTTAGGGACAGGTCAGACAGGGAGGTCTCAGCCCCAGCATTTT
>TRBJ2-5|NA|NA|14|TRBV28
CASSPPQRQETQYF
TGTGCCAGCAGTCCCCCCCAGCGCCAAGAGACCCAGTACTTC
>TRBJ2-1|NA|TRBD2|16|TRBV27
CASSLIAGLSYNEQFF
TGTGCCAGCAGTTTAATAGCGGGTCTCTCCTACAATGAGCAGTTCTTC
>TRBJ1-6|NA|TRBD1|15|TRBV7-3
CASSLAGGIGSPLHF
TGTGCCAGCAGCTTAGCAGGGGGTATCGGTTCACCCCTCCACTTT